The clone carrying this T cell receptor beta chain was picked up one time. The entry originates in a study of tumor-infiltrating lymphocytes in primary liver carcinoma. Study context: Men and women, 30 to 69 years of age, made up the patients. Sample yields, roughly 3.65 to 7.5 million productive TCRbeta reads, were similar across the tissue types.

Priming with a constant-region primer yielded TCR beta cDNA from 500 ng total RNA. Generation of the TCR beta libraries relied on three nested multiplex PCR rounds using slightly modified ARM-PCR. Primers for the first two PCR rounds were TRBV1-TRBV30 forward primers and a C-beta reverse primer (around 10 cycles per round). Each CDR3 protein is one row after TCRdb ran MiXCR on the multiplex PCR reads. The top ten hold more than 8.5% of the sample, which has 250,000 to 400,000 distinct CDR3 sequences, 65% seen once. This CDR3 comprises 15 residues. The germline V gene has CDR1 SNHLY and CDR2 FYNNEI. V trimming: 4 bases; J trimming: 6 bases; junction bases outside the gene matches: 7. Unsorted whole blood supplied the RNA, and germline DNA was extracted too. Prior to surgery, approximately 4 milliliters of peripheral blood were drawn.

Sequencing was done on a sample of peripheral blood. The V call is TRBV2, the J call TRBJ2-3; 10 bases are a match to TRBD1. The clonotype originates from a man aged 35 to 55 with primary liver carcinoma and hepatitis B virus infection. As DNA, the CDR3 is TGTGCCAGCAGTGGGGGGACAGGGGCGAGGGATACGCAGTATTTT. Its translation is CASSGGTGARDTQYF.